This entry is about one T cell receptor beta chain. Its antigen remains unknown. The sample originates from a study of T cell therapy after organ transplantation. Study context: T cells were expanded 2 weeks with 30 CMV class I/II epitopes. T cell doses, up to 6, came every 2 weeks; follow-up lasted about 7 months.

V lost 4 bases, J lost 4 bases, and 10 bases lay in between. Germline CDR1 MNHEY, CDR2 SVGAGI. There are 13 residues in the CDR3. Only in-frame clones appear in the TCRdb table, and some are missing; sequencing was by immunoSEQ multiplex PCR. The sample lists around 50,000 clones; approximately 94% were seen once. The TCR sequence derives from a human patient who had received a solid organ transplant and had CMV disease. The chain employs TRBV6-5 and TRBJ1-2, with a possible D match to TRBD1 (6 bases). The material was CD8+ T cells from blood, obtained before autologous CMV-specific T cell therapy. The CDR3, as DNA: TGTGCCAGCAGTTTGGGGGACACCTATGGCTACACCTTC. This sequence encodes CASSLGDTYGYTF.